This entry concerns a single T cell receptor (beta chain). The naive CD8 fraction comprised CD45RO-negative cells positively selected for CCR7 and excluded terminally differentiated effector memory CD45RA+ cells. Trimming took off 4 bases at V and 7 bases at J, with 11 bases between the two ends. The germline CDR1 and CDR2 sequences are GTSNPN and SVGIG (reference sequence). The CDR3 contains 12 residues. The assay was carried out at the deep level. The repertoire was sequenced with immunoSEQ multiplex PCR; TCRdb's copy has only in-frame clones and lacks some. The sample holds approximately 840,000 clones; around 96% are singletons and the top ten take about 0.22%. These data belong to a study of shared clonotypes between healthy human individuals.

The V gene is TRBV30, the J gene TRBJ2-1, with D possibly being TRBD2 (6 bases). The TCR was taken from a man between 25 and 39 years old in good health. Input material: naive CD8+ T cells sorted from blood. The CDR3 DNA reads TGTGCCTGGACTTACAGCGGGAATGAGCAGTTCTTC. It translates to CAWTYSGNEQFF.